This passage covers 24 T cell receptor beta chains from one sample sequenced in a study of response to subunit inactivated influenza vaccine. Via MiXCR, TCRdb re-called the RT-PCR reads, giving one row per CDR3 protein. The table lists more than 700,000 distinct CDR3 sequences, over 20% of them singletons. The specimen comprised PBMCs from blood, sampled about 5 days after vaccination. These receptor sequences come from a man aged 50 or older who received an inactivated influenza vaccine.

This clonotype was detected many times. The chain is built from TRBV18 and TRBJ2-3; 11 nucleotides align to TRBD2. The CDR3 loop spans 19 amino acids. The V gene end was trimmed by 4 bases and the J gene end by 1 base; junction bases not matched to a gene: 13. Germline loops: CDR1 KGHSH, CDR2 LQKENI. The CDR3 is CASSLTPNPTSGGTDTQYF. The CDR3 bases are TGTGCCAGCTCACTAACACCCAACCCGACTAGCGGGGGCACAGATACGCAGTATTTT.

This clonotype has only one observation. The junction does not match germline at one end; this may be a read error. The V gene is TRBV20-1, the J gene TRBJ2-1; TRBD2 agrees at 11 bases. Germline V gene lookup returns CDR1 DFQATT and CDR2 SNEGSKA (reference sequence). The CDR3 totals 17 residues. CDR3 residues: CSARVSGGAPLGNEQSF. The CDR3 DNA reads TGCAGTGCTAGAGTTAGCGGGGGGGCCCCCCTGGGTAATGAGCAGTCCTTC.

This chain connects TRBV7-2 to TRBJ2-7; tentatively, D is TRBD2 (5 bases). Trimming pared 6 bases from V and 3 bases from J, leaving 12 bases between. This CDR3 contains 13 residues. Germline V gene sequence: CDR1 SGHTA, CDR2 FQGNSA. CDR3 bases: TGTGCCAGCAGTGAGGACTCCAACTACGAGCAGTACTTC. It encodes CASSEDSNYEQYF.

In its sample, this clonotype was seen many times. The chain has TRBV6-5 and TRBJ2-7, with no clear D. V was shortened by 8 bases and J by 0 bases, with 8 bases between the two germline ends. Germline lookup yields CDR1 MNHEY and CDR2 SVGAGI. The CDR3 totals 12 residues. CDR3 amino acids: CASGHSSYEQYF. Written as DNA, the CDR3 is TGTGCCAGCGGGCACTCCTCCTACGAGCAGTACTTC.

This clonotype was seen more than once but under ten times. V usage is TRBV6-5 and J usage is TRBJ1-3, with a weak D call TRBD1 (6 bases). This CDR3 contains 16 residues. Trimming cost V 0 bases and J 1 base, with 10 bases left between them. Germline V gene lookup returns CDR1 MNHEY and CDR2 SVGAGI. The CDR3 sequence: CASSYSARGSGNTIYF. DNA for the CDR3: TGTGCCAGCAGTTACTCGGCCAGGGGATCTGGAAACACCATATATTTT.

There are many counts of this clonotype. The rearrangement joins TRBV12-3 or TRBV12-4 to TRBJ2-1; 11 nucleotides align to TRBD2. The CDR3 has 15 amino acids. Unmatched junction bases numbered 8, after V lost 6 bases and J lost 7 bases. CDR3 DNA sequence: TGTGCCAGCAGCCGACTAGCGGGACCTGGGAATGAGCAGTTCTTC. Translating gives CASSRLAGPGNEQFF.

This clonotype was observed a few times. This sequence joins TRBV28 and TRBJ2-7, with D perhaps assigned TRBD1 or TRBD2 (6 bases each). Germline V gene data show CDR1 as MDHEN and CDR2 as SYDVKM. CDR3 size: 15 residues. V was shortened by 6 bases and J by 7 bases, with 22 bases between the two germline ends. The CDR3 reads CASRVQGSRGREQYF. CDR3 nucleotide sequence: TGTGCCAGCAGAGTACAGGGCTCCCGGGGGAGGGAGCAGTACTTC.

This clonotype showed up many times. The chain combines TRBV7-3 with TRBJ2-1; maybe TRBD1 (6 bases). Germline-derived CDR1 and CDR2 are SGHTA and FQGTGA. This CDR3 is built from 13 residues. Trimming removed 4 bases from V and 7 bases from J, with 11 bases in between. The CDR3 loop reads CASSSGRGNEQFF. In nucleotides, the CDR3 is TGTGCCAGCAGCTCCGGAAGGGGGAATGAGCAGTTCTTC.

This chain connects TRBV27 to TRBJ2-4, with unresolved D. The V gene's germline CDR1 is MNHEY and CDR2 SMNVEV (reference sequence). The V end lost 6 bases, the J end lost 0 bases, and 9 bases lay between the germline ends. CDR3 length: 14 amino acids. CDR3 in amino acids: CASSPHLAKNIQYF. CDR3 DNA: TGTGCCAGCAGCCCTCATTTAGCCAAAAACATTCAGTACTTC.

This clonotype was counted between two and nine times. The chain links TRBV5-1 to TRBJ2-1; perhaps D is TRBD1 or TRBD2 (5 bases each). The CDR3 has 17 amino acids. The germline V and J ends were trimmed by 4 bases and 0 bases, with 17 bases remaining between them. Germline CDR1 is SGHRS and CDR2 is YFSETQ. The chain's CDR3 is CASSNLGVGSSYNEQFF. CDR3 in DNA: TGCGCCAGCAGCAATCTGGGGGTGGGCAGCTCCTACAATGAGCAGTTCTTC.

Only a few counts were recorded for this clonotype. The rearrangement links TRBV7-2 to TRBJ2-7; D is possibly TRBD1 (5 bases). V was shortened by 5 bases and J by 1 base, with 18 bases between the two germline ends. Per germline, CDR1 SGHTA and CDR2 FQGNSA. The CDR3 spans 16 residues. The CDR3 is CASSPTFDRSSYEQYF. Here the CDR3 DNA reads TGTGCCAGCAGCCCCACCTTTGACAGATCTTCCTACGAGCAGTACTTC.

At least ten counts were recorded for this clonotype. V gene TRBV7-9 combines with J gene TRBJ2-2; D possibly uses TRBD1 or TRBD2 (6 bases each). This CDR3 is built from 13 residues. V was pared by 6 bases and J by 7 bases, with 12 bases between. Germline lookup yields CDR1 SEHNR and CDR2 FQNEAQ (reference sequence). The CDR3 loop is CASRTEGDGELFF. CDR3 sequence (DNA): TGTGCCAGCAGGACGGAGGGGGACGGGGAGCTGTTTTTT.

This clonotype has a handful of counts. The CDR3 DNA reads as TGTGCCAGCAGTTTTTGGGCCGGTGACAATGAGCAGTTCTTC. Amino acids: CASSFWAGDNEQFF. The rearrangement links TRBV12-3 or TRBV12-4 to TRBJ2-1; D call uncertain. The CDR3 covers 14 residues. The V and J ends lost 3 bases and 5 bases respectively, with 11 bases between them.

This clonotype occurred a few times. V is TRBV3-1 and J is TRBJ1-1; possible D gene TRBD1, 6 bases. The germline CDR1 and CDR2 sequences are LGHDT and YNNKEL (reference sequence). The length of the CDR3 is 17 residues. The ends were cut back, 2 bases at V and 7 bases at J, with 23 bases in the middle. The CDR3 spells CASSQLGTGTPKGEAFF. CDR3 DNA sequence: TGTGCCAGCAGCCAACTCGGGACTGGGACACCTAAGGGTGAAGCTTTCTTT.

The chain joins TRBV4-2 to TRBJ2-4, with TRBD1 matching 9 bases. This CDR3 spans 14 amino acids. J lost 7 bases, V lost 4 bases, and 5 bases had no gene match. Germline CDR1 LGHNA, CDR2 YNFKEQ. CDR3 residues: CASSPQGAVNIQYF. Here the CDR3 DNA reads TGTGCCAGCAGCCCACAGGGGGCGGTCAACATTCAGTACTTC.

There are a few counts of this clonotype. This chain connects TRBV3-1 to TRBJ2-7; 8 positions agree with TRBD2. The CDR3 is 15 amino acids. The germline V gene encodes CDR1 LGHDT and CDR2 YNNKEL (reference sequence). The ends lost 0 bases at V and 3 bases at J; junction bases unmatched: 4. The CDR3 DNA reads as TGTGCCAGCAGCCAAGATTTCGGGAGGGGCTACGAGCAGTACTTC. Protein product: CASSQDFGRGYEQYF.

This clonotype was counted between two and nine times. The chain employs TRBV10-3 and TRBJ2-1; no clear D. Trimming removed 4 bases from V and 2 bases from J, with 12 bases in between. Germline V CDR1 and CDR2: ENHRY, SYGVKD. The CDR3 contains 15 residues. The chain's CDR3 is CAISGSESPYNEQFF. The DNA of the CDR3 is TGTGCCATCAGTGGGAGCGAGTCCCCCTACAATGAGCAGTTCTTC.

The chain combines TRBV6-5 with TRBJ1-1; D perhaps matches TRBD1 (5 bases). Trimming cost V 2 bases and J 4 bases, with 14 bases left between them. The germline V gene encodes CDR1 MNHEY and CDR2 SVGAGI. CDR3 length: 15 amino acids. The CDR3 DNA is TGTGCCAGCAGTTACCTTCCAGGGAGTGGCACTGAAGCTTTCTTT. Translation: CASSYLPGSGTEAFF.

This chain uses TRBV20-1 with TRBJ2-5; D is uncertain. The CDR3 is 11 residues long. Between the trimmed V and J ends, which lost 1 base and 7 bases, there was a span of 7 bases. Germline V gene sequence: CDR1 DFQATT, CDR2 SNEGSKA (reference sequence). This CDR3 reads CSARGTGTQYF. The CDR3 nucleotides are TGCAGTGCTAGAGGAACTGGGACCCAGTACTTC.

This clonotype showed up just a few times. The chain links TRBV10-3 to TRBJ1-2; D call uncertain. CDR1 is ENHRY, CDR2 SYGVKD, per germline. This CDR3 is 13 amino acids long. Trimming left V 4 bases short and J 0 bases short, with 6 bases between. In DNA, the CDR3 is TGTGCCATCAGTGTCGGACCTAACTATGGCTACACCTTC. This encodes CAISVGPNYGYTF.

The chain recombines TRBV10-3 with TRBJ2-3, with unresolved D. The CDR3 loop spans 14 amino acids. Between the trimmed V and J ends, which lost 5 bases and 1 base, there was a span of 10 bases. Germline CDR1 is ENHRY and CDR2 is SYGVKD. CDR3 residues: CAISSEIRTDTQYF. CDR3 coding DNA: TGTGCCATCAGTAGTGAGATTCGCACAGATACGCAGTATTTT.

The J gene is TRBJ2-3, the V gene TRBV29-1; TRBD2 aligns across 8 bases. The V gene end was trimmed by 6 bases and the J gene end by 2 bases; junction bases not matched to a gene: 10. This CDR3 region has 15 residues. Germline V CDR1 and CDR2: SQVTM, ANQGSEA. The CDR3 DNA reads TGCAGCGTAATTGGGGCGGGAGGACTCACAGATACGCAGTATTTT. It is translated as CSVIGAGGLTDTQYF.

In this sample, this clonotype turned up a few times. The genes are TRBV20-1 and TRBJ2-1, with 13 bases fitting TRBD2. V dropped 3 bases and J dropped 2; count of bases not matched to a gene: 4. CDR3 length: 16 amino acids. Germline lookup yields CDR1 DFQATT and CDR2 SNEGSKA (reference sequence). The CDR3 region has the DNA TGCAGTGCTAGCCGGACTAGCGGGGGCCCCTACAATGAGCAGTTCTTC. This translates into CSASRTSGGPYNEQFF.

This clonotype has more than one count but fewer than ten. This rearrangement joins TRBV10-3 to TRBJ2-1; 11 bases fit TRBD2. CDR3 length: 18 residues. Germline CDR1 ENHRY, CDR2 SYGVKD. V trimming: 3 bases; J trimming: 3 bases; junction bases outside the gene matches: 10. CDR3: CAISDFSGGALIYNEQFF. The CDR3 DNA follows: TGTGCCATCAGTGATTTTAGCGGGGGGGCCTTGATCTACAATGAGCAGTTCTTC.